This T cell receptor beta chain was recovered during a study of beta chain features in type 1 diabetes. Turning to the study itself: Age, gender and cell yields were similar between patients and healthy donors. Cells sorted and examined across all samples totaled 90 million to 120 million.

Germline V gene lookup returns CDR1 MDHEN and CDR2 SYDVKM. V was clipped by 4 bases and J by 2 bases, with 14 bases between them. This CDR3 is built from 15 residues. The sequenced template was cDNA made from the entire isolated RNA. TCRdb's table, derived via immunoSEQ multiplex PCR, lists solely in-frame clones and lacks some. The profile shows under 400,000 clones, roughly a fifth of them singletons. Broader study findings: Shortening of TCRB CDR3s, moderate but significant, appeared in all four CD4+ subsets of Type 1 diabetes patients.

Using CD45RO/CCR7/CD25/CD127/CD95/CD27, CD4+ naive, central memory, regulatory and stem cell-like memory cells were sorted. Of note for this clone: Its antigen is undetermined.

Sequencing was done on a sample of naive CD4+ T cells from blood. This clonotype was sampled from a young woman in good health. The rearrangement joins TRBV28 to TRBJ2-5, with a tentative D call TRBD2 (6 bases). The CDR3 nucleotides read TGTGCCAGCAGTTCCCGAAGACGGGGGCAAGAGACCCAGTACTTC. Its translation: CASSSRRRGQETQYF.